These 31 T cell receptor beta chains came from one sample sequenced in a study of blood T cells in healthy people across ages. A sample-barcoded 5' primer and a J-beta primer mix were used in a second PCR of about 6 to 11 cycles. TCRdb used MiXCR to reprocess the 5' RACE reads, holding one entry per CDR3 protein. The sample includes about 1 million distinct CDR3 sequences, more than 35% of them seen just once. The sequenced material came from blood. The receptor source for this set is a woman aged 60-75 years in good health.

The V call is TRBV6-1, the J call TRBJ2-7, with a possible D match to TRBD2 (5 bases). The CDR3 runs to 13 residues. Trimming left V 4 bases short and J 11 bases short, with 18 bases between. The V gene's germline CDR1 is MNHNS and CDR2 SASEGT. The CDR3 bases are TGTGCCAGCAGTGCCGGGGTGGGCAATACAAAGTACTTC. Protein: CASSAGVGNTKYF.

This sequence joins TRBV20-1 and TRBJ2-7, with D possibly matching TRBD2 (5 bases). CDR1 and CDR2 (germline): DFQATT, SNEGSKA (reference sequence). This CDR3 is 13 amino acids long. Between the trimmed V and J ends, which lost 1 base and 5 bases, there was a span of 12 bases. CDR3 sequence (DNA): TGCAGTGCTAGAGGGGCCGGGATCCACGAGCAGTACTTC. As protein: CSARGAGIHEQYF.

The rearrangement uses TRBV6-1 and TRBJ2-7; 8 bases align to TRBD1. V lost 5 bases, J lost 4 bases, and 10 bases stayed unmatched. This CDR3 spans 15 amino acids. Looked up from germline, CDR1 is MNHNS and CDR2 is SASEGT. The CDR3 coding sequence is TGTGCCAGCAGTCGACGGACAGGGATAGAGTACGAGCAGTACTTC. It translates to CASSRRTGIEYEQYF.

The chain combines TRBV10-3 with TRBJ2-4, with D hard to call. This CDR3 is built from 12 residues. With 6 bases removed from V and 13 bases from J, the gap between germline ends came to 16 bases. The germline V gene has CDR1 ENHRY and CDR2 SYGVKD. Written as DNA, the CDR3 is TGTGCCATCAGGAATGAAGGCTACGTGCAGTACTTC. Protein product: CAIRNEGYVQYF.

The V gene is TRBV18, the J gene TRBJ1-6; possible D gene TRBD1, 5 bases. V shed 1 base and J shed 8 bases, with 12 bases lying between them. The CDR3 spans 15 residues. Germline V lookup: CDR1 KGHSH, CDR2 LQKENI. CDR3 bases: TGTGCCAGCTCACCACAGGCGGGGGGGGATTCACCCCTCCACTTT. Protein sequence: CASSPQAGGDSPLHF.

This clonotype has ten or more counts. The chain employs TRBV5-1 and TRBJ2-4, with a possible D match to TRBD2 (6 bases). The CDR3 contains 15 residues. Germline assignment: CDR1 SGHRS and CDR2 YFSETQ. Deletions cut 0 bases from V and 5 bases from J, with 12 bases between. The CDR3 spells CASSLDYGGQNIQYF. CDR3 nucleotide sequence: TGCGCCAGCAGCTTGGACTACGGGGGACAAAACATTCAGTACTTC.

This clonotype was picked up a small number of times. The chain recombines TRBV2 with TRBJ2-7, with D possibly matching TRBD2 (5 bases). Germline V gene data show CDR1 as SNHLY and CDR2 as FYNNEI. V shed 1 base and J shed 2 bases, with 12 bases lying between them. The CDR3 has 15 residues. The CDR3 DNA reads TGTGCCAGCAGTGAAGAGGGCGGGCCCACCTACGAGCAGTACTTC. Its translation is CASSEEGGPTYEQYF.

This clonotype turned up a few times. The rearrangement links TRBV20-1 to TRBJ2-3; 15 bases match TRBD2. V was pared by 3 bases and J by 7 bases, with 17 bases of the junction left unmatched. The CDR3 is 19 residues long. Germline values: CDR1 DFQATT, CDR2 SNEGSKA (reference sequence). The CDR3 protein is CSARGGLAGGFSVPNTQYF. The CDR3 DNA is TGCAGTGCTAGGGGAGGACTAGCGGGAGGGTTCTCGGTCCCAAATACGCAGTATTTT.

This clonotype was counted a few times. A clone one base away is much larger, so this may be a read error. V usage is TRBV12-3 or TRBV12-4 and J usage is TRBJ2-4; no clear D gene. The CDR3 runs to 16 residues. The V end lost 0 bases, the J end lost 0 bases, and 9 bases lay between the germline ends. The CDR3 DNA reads TGTGCCAGCAGTTTAGCAGCCCGACTAGCCAAAAACATTCAGTACTTC. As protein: CASSLAARLAKNIQYF.

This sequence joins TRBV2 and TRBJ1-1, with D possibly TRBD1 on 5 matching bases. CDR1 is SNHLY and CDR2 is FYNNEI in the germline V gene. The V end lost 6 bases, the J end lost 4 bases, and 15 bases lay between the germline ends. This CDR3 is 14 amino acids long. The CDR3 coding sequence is TGTGCCAGCAGAGGAGGGGACGGGACCACTGAAGCTTTCTTT. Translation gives CASRGGDGTTEAFF.

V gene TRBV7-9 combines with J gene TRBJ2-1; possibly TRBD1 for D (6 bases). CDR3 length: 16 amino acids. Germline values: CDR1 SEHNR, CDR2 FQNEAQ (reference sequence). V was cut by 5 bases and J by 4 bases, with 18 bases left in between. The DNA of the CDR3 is TGTGCCAGCAGCCCTGGGCTGGGGGCTAAATACAATGAGCAGTTCTTC. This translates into CASSPGLGAKYNEQFF.

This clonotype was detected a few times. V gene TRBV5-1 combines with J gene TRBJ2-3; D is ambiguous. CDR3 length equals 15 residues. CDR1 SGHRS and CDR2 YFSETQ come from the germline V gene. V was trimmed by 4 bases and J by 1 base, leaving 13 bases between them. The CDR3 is CASSPALGGTDTQYF. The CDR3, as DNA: TGCGCCAGCAGCCCAGCTCTTGGGGGCACAGATACGCAGTATTTT.

The CDR3: CASSLDRVSRFF. The DNA of the CDR3 is TGCGCCAGCAGCTTGGATAGAGTTTCCCGGTTCTTC. The chain employs TRBV5-1 and TRBJ2-1; no definite D call. V was pared by 0 bases and J by 15 bases, with 13 bases between. This CDR3 contains 12 residues. Germline values: CDR1 SGHRS, CDR2 YFSETQ.

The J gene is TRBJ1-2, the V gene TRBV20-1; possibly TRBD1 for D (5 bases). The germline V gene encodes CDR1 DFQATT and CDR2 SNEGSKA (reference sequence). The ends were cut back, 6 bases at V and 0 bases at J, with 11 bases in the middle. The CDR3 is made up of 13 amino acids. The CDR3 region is CSADSQPNYGYTF. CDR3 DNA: TGCAGTGCCGACAGTCAACCTAACTATGGCTACACCTTC.

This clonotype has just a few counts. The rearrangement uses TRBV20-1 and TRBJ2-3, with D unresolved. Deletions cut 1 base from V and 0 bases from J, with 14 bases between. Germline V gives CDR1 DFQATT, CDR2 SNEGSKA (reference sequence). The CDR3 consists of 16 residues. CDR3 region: CSARAWPATSTDTQYF. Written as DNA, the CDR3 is TGCAGTGCTAGAGCCTGGCCAGCTACTAGCACAGATACGCAGTATTTT.

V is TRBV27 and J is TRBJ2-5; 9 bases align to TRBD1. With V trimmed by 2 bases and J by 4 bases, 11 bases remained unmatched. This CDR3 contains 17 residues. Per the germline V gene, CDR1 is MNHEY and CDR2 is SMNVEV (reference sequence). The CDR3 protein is CASSLVRSGQGGETQYF. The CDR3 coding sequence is TGTGCCAGCAGTTTAGTTCGGTCGGGACAGGGTGGAGAGACCCAGTACTTC.

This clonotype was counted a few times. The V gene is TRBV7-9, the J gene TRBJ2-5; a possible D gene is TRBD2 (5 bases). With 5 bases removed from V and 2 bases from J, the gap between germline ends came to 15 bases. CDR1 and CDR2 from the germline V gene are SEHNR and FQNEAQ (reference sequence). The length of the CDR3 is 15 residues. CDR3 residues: CASSEQTIRQETQYF. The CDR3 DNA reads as TGTGCCAGCAGCGAGCAGACTATCAGACAAGAGACCCAGTACTTC.

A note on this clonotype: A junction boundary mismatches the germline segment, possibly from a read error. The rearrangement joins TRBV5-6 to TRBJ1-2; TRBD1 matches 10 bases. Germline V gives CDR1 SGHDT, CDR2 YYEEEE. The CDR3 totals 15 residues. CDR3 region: CASSPSGTGDYGCTF. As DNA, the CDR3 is TGTGCCAGCAGTCCATCCGGGACAGGGGATTATGGCTGCACCTTC.

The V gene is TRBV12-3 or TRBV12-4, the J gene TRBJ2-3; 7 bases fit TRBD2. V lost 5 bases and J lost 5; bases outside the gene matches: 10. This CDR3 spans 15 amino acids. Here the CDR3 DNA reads TGTGCCAGCAGTACCCAGAGGGCGGGAGAAGATACGCAGTATTTT. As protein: CASSTQRAGEDTQYF.

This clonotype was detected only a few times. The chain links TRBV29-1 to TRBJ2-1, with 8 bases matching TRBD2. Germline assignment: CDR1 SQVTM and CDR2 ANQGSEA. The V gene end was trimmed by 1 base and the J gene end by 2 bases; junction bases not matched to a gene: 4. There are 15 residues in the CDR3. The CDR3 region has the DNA TGCAGCGTTGAAGGTGGTAGCGGGGCCTACAATGAGCAGTTCTTC. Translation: CSVEGGSGAYNEQFF.

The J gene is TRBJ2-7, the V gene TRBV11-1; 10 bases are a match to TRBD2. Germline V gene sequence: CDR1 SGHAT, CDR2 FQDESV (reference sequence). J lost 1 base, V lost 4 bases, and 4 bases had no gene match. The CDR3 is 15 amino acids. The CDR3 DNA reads TGTGCCAGCAGCTATGGACTAGCGGCTTCCTACGAGCAGTACTTC. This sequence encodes CASSYGLAASYEQYF.

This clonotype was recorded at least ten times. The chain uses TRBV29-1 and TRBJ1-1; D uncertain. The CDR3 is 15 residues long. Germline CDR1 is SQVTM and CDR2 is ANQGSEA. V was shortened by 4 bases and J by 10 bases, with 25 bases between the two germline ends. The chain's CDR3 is CSVVPVAGSLSSAFF. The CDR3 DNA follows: TGCAGCGTTGTCCCAGTGGCCGGGAGCTTAAGTTCAGCTTTCTTT.

The CDR3 reads CSASPTRGLYEQYF. The CDR3 nucleotides read TGCAGTGCTTCACCCACGAGGGGGCTCTACGAGCAGTACTTC. This rearrangement joins TRBV20-1 to TRBJ2-4; 7 nucleotides line up with TRBD1. The DNA end lines up better with TRBJ2-7; the J call may be wrong. The CDR3 covers 14 residues. Per the germline V gene, CDR1 is DFQATT and CDR2 is SNEGSKA (reference sequence).

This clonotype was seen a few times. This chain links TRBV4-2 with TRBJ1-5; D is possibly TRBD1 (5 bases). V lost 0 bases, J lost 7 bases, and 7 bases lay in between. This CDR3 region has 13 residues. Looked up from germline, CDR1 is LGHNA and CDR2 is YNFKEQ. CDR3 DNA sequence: TGTGCCAGCAGCCAAGAGGGGGGGCAGCCCCAGCATTTT. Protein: CASSQEGGQPQHF.

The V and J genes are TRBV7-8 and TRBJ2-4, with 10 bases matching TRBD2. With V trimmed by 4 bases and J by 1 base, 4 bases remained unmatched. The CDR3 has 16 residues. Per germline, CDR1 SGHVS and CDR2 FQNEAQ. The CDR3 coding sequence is TGTGCCAGCAGCTCTCTAGCGGGAGCGGCCAAAAACATTCAGTACTTC. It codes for CASSSLAGAAKNIQYF.

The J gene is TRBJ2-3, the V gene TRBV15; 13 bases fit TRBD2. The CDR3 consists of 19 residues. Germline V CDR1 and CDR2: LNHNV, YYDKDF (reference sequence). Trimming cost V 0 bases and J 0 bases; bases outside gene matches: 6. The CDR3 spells CATSRETSGRAWSTDTQYF. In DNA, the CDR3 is TGTGCCACCAGCAGAGAAACTAGCGGGAGGGCCTGGAGCACAGATACGCAGTATTTT. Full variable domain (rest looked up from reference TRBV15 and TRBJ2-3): DAMVIQNPRYQVTQFGKPVTLSCSQTLNHNVMYWYQQKSSQAPKLLFHYYDKDFNNEADTPDNFQSRRPNTSFCFLDIRSPGLGDTAMYLCATSRETSGRAWSTDTQYFGPGTRLTVL.

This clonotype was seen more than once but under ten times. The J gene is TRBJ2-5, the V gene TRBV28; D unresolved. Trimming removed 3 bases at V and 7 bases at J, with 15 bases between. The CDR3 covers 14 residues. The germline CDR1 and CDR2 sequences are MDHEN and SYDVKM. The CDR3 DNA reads TGTGCCAGCAGTTTTTCGAGTCCCCAGGCGACCCAGTACTTC. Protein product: CASSFSSPQATQYF. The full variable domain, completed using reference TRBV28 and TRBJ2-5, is DVKVTQSSRYLVKRTGEKVFLECVQDMDHENMFWYRQDPGLGLRLIYFSYDVKMKEKGDIPEGYSVSREKKERFSLILESASTNQTSMYLCASSFSSPQATQYFGPGTRLLVL.

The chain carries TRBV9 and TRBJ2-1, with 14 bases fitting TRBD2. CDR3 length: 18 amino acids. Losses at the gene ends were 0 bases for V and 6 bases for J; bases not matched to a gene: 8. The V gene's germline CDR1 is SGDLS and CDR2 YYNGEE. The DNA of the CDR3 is TGTGCCAGCAGCGTAGGGGGATCGACTAGCGGGGGGGGCAATGAGCAGTTCTTC. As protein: CASSVGGSTSGGGNEQFF. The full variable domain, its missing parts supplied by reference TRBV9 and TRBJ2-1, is DSGVTQTPKHLITATGQRVTLRCSPRSGDLSVYWYQQSLDQGLQFLIQYYNGEERAKGNILERFSAQQFPDLHSELNLSSLELGDSALYFCASSVGGSTSGGGNEQFFGPGTRLTVL.

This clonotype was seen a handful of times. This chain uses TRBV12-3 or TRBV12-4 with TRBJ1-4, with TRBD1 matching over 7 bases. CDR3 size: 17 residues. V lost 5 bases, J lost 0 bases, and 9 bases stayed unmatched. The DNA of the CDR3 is TGTGCCAGCAGTCAAACCGCCGGGACAGCAACTAATGAAAAACTGTTTTTT. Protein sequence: CASSQTAGTATNEKLFF.

CDR3 nucleotides: TGTGCCAGCAGCCCCACCCGACTAGGCCTACGGGGGGAGCAGTACTTC. Amino acid sequence: CASSPTRLGLRGEQYF. The chain links TRBV11-2 to TRBJ2-7; a weak D match, TRBD2 (6 bases). The CDR3 loop spans 16 amino acids. The V gene's germline CDR1 is SGHAT and CDR2 FQNNGV. The V and J ends lost 5 bases and 7 bases respectively, with 24 bases between them.

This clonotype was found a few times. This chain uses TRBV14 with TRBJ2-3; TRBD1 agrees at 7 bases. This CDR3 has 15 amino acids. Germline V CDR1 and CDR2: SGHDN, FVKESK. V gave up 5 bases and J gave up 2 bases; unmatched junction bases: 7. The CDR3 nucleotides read TGTGCCAGCAGCTCTACCGACAGGGCCACAGATACGCAGTATTTT. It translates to CASSSTDRATDTQYF.